This T cell receptor beta chain was documented in a study of beta chain features in type 1 diabetes. Study conclusions and caveats: People with Type 1 diabetes carried modestly yet significantly shorter TCRB CDR3s in all four CD4+ subsets.

The CDR3 loop spans 14 amino acids. Germline CDR1 is SGHAT and CDR2 is FQNNGV. Deletions cut 5 bases from V and 4 bases from J, with 13 bases between. Expressed TCRB transcripts were sequenced because the isolated RNA had all been reverse transcribed beforehand. Clones were read by immunoSEQ multiplex PCR, and TCRdb kept only the in-frame ones, dropping some. This table has under 200,000 clones, roughly 8% appearing once. Donors underwent one heparinised blood draw, about 110 mL on average. This clone was recorded a few times. What it binds is unknown. The chain uses TRBV11-2 and TRBJ2-3; perhaps TRBD2 as D (5 bases). Sequencing was carried out using central memory CD4+ T cells from blood. The TCR was taken from a woman aged 18-30 years with type 1 diabetes. CDR3 bases: TGTGCCAGCAGCCCGAGGGTGGGTCCAGATACGCAGTATTTT. It yields the protein CASSPRVGPDTQYF.